The rows below give T cell receptor beta chains drawn from one sample of a study of blood T cell repertoires in COVID-19. The assay was immunoSEQ multiplex PCR, and TCRdb's table has in-frame clones only and misses some. The sample holds under 300,000 clones, about 88% seen once. Input material: peripheral blood. These receptors all come from a woman aged 70-85 years with COVID-19, enrolled during active disease. Each CDR3 is given with its conserved first and last residue. Fields, in order: J gene, D gene, clone size, V gene, CDR3 DNA, CDR3 protein. The D gene is left open where the match is weak. Size tells how often a clone was seen (once, few, many) or the class of an expanded clone, and some rows leave it out.

j_gene: TRBJ1-1; d_gene: .; abundance: .; v_gene: TRBV3-1/TRBV3-2; CDR3nt: TGTGCCAGCAGCCTGAGGAGCACTGAAGCTTTCTTT; CDR3aa: CASSLRSTEAFF
j_gene: TRBJ1-2; d_gene: .; abundance: .; v_gene: TRBV3-1/TRBV3-2; CDR3nt: TGTGCCAGCAGCCAATCAGGGGCGTCAAGCTATGGCTACACCTTC; CDR3aa: CASSQSGASSYGYTF
j_gene: TRBJ2-7; d_gene: .; abundance: .; v_gene: TRBV29-1; CDR3nt: TGCAGCGTTGATTCACAGGGTCACAGCGAGCAGTACTTC; CDR3aa: CSVDSQGHSEQYF
j_gene: TRBJ2-1; d_gene: TRBD2; abundance: .; v_gene: TRBV7-2; CDR3nt: TGTGCCAGCAGCCCAGGACTAGCGATAAATGAGCAGTTCTTC; CDR3aa: CASSPGLAINEQFF
j_gene: TRBJ1-1; d_gene: .; abundance: .; v_gene: TRBV5-1; CDR3nt: TGCGCCAGCAGCTCCGATTCCGGGAGATCTGAAGCTTTCTTT; CDR3aa: CASSSDSGRSEAFF
j_gene: TRBJ2-7; d_gene: .; abundance: .; v_gene: TRBV2; CDR3nt: TGTGCCAGCAGTGAAGGAGGGGGACCAGGGAGGGTTAAGCAGTACTTC; CDR3aa: CASSEGGGPGRVKQYF
j_gene: TRBJ2-3; d_gene: TRBD2; abundance: .; v_gene: TRBV7-2; CDR3nt: TGTGCCAGCAGCTCTGGACTAGCGGGAAAAACAGATACGCAGTATTTT; CDR3aa: CASSSGLAGKTDTQYF
j_gene: TRBJ1-2; d_gene: .; abundance: once; v_gene: TRBV5-6; CDR3nt: TGTGCCAGCAGCGCAACAGGAAATGGCTACACCTTC; CDR3aa: CASSATGNGYTF
j_gene: TRBJ2-3; d_gene: .; abundance: .; v_gene: TRBV5-1; CDR3nt: TGCGCCAGCAGCCCGGGACAAGTCGGCTTCACAGATACGCAGTATTTT; CDR3aa: CASSPGQVGFTDTQYF
j_gene: TRBJ2-2; d_gene: TRBD1; abundance: few; v_gene: TRBV4-1; CDR3nt: TGCGCCAGCAGTAAAGGGACAGGGAGCGGCGGGGAGCTGTTTTTT; CDR3aa: CASSKGTGSGGELFF
j_gene: TRBJ2-5; d_gene: .; abundance: .; v_gene: TRBV2; CDR3nt: TGTGCCAGCAGGCCGACTAGTCTCCAAGAGACCCAGTACTTC; CDR3aa: CASRPTSLQETQYF